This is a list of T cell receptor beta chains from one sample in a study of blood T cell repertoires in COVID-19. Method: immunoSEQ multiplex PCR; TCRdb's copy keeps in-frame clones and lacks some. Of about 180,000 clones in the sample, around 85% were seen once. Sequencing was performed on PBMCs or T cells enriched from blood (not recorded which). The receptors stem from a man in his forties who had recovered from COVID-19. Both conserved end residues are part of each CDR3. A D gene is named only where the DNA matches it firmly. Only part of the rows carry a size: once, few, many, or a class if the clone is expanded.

CDR3 protein: CASSQDWGGSYNEQFF; CDR3 DNA: TGTGCCAGCAGCCAAGATTGGGGGGGCTCCTACAATGAGCAGTTCTTC; J gene: TRBJ2-1; D gene: TRBD2; V gene: TRBV3-1/TRBV3-2; clone size: -; CDR3 length: 16
CDR3 protein: CASTFGSKGTEAFF; CDR3 DNA: TGTGCCAGCACCTTTGGGAGCAAAGGCACTGAAGCTTTCTTT; J gene: TRBJ1-1; D gene: -; V gene: TRBV11-3; clone size: -; CDR3 length: 14
CDR3 protein: CASSLTVGDEKLFF; CDR3 DNA: TGTGCCAGCAGCTTAACGGTAGGGGATGAAAAACTGTTTTTT; J gene: TRBJ1-4; D gene: -; V gene: TRBV7-9; clone size: -; CDR3 length: 14
CDR3 protein: CASSSTGTGAGEQYF; CDR3 DNA: TGTGCCAGCAGTTCCACCGGGACAGGGGCGGGAGAGCAGTACTTC; J gene: TRBJ2-7; D gene: TRBD1; V gene: TRBV7-9; clone size: -; CDR3 length: 15
CDR3 protein: CASERLSGNTIYF; CDR3 DNA: TGTGCCAGCGAGCGACTCTCTGGAAACACCATATATTTT; J gene: TRBJ1-3; D gene: -; V gene: TRBV6-5; clone size: -; CDR3 length: 13
CDR3 protein: CASSSPQGASVNTEAFF; CDR3 DNA: TGTGCCAGCAGTTCTCCACAGGGGGCGTCGGTGAACACTGAAGCTTTCTTT; J gene: TRBJ1-1; D gene: TRBD1; V gene: TRBV28; clone size: once; CDR3 length: 17
CDR3 protein: CASSLAYPETQYF; CDR3 DNA: TGCGCCAGCAGCTTGGCGTATCCAGAGACCCAGTACTTC; J gene: TRBJ2-5; D gene: -; V gene: TRBV5-1; clone size: few; CDR3 length: 13
CDR3 protein: CASSQPPGGSGNTIYF; CDR3 DNA: TGCGCCAGCAGCCAGCCCCCCGGGGGCTCTGGAAACACCATATATTTT; J gene: TRBJ1-3; D gene: -; V gene: TRBV4-1; clone size: -; CDR3 length: 16
CDR3 protein: CASNPGQGIFSNQPQHF; CDR3 DNA: TGTGCCAGTAATCCTGGACAGGGGATTTTCAGCAATCAGCCCCAGCATTTT; J gene: TRBJ1-5; D gene: TRBD1; V gene: TRBV19; clone size: -; CDR3 length: 17
CDR3 protein: CASSLRQTGGGIGGYTF; CDR3 DNA: TGTGCCAGCAGCTTGCGTCAAACAGGGGGCGGTATAGGTGGCTACACCTTC; J gene: TRBJ1-2; D gene: TRBD1; V gene: TRBV13; clone size: -; CDR3 length: 17
CDR3 protein: CASSERFLNTEAFF; CDR3 DNA: TGTGCCAGCAGTGAGAGGTTTTTGAACACTGAAGCTTTCTTT; J gene: TRBJ1-1; D gene: -; V gene: TRBV6-1; clone size: -; CDR3 length: 14
CDR3 protein: CASSLGAYSGNTIYF; CDR3 DNA: TGTGCCAGCAGTTTAGGGGCATACTCTGGAAACACCATATATTTT; J gene: TRBJ1-3; D gene: -; V gene: TRBV6-5; clone size: once; CDR3 length: 15
CDR3 protein: CASSKLAGVGNEQFF; CDR3 DNA: TGTGCCAGCAGCAAGCTAGCGGGGGTTGGCAATGAGCAGTTCTTC; J gene: TRBJ2-1; D gene: TRBD2; V gene: TRBV11-3; clone size: -; CDR3 length: 15
CDR3 protein: CASSRGLAGTGELFF; CDR3 DNA: TGTGCCAGCAGCCGGGGACTAGCGGGAACCGGGGAGCTGTTTTTT; J gene: TRBJ2-2; D gene: TRBD2; V gene: TRBV11-2; clone size: -; CDR3 length: 15
CDR3 protein: CASSYPETGELFF; CDR3 DNA: TGTGCCAGCAGTTACCCCGAGACCGGGGAGCTGTTTTTT; J gene: TRBJ2-2; D gene: -; V gene: TRBV6-6; clone size: -; CDR3 length: 13
CDR3 protein: CASSPEGGADEQFF; CDR3 DNA: TGCGCCAGCAGCCCGGAGGGGGGGGCCGATGAGCAGTTCTTC; J gene: TRBJ2-1; D gene: -; V gene: TRBV5-1; clone size: -; CDR3 length: 14
CDR3 protein: CASSIGDSYNSPLHF; CDR3 DNA: TGTGCCAGTAGTATAGGTGACAGTTATAATTCACCCCTCCACTTT; J gene: TRBJ1-6; D gene: -; V gene: TRBV19; clone size: -; CDR3 length: 15
CDR3 protein: CASSLDPTGSYNSPLHF; CDR3 DNA: TGTGCCAGCAGTCTAGACCCTACTGGCTCCTATAATTCACCCCTCCACTTT; J gene: TRBJ1-6; D gene: -; V gene: TRBV27; clone size: -; CDR3 length: 17
CDR3 protein: CATSTLDRGNQPQHF; CDR3 DNA: TGTGCCACCAGCACCTTGGACAGGGGGAATCAGCCCCAGCATTTT; J gene: TRBJ1-5; D gene: TRBD1; V gene: TRBV15; clone size: -; CDR3 length: 15
CDR3 protein: CAWILGQQTGEAFF; CDR3 DNA: TGTGCCTGGATATTGGGACAGCAGACCGGGGAAGCTTTCTTT; J gene: TRBJ1-1; D gene: TRBD1; V gene: TRBV30; clone size: -; CDR3 length: 14
CDR3 protein: CAATRQGRETEAFF; CDR3 DNA: TGTGCCGCAACACGACAGGGTAGAGAAACTGAAGCTTTCTTT; J gene: TRBJ1-1; D gene: TRBD1; V gene: TRBV10-3; clone size: -; CDR3 length: 14
CDR3 protein: CASSLFGTGSNQPQHF; CDR3 DNA: TGTGCCAGCAGTTTATTTGGGACAGGTAGCAATCAGCCCCAGCATTTT; J gene: TRBJ1-5; D gene: TRBD1; V gene: TRBV28; clone size: -; CDR3 length: 16
CDR3 protein: CASSLVRGVTDTQYF; CDR3 DNA: TGCGCCAGCAGCTTGGTTCGCGGCGTCACAGATACGCAGTATTTT; J gene: TRBJ2-3; D gene: -; V gene: TRBV5-1; clone size: -; CDR3 length: 15
CDR3 protein: CASSLELGFSRGRKQPQHF; CDR3 DNA: TGTGCCAGCAGCTTAGAGTTGGGATTTAGCAGAGGGAGGAAACAGCCCCAGCATTTT; J gene: TRBJ1-5; D gene: -; V gene: TRBV11-3; clone size: few; CDR3 length: 19
CDR3 protein: CASSLDQGYQPQHF; CDR3 DNA: TGTGCCAGCAGTCTGGATCAGGGGTACCAGCCCCAGCATTTT; J gene: TRBJ1-5; D gene: -; V gene: TRBV28; clone size: -; CDR3 length: 14
CDR3 protein: CASSLAPREQFF; CDR3 DNA: TGTGCCAGCAGCCTTGCACCGCGGGAGCAGTTCTTC; J gene: TRBJ2-1; D gene: -; V gene: TRBV11-2; clone size: -; CDR3 length: 12